A selection of T cell receptor beta chains follows, all from one sample in a study of blood T cell repertoires in COVID-19. The protocol was immunoSEQ multiplex PCR, while the TCRdb copy is restricted to in-frame clones and leaves out a portion. The sample yields approximately 220,000 clones, roughly 90% seen once. Sequenced sample: PBMCs or T cells enriched from blood (not recorded which). The receptor set was obtained from a woman between 25 and 40 years old who had recovered from COVID-19. CDR3s include the opening cysteine and the closing phenylalanine or tryptophan. D genes are given only for firm matches. Only some rows state a clone size, as once, few, many or a class for expanded clones.

TRBV7-9	TRBD2	-	TRBJ2-1	TGTGCCAGCAGCTCTGTAGCGGGGGGGCACTACAATGAGCAGTTCTTC	CASSSVAGGHYNEQFF
TRBV7-3	-	-	TRBJ1-2	TGTGCCAGCAGCCCCGGGGCAGGGGCCGGAGGCTACACCTTC	CASSPGAGAGGYTF
TRBV3-1/TRBV3-2	TRBD2	-	TRBJ2-5	TGTGCCAGCAGCCCCCCAAGCGGGGGGGCCGATGAGACCCAGTACTTC	CASSPPSGGADETQYF
TRBV2	TRBD2	-	TRBJ2-3	TGTGCCAGCAAGGCGCTAGCGGGGGGGATCGCAGATACGCAGTATTTT	CASKALAGGIADTQYF
TRBV6-1	-	-	TRBJ1-2	TGTGCCAGCAGTGAGACAGGAACCTATGGCTACACCTTC	CASSETGTYGYTF
TRBV19	-	-	TRBJ2-7	TGTGCCAGTAGTATAGGGGCCGGGATCTTCTACGAGCAGTACTTC	CASSIGAGIFYEQYF
TRBV9	TRBD1	-	TRBJ1-4	TGTGCCAGCAGCGTAGACAGGGGAGATGAAAAACTGTTTTTT	CASSVDRGDEKLFF
TRBV6-1	-	-	TRBJ2-1	TGTGCCAGCAGTGAAGCGTCCGGGTGGACAGAGCAGTTCTTC	CASSEASGWTEQFF
TRBV5-4	-	-	TRBJ1-1	TGTGCCAGCAGCTTGGTGGGAGGTGGCACTGAAGCTTTCTTT	CASSLVGGGTEAFF
TRBV4-1	-	once	TRBJ2-7	TGCGCCAGCAGCCAAGTCACAGGCAGGGCAAGTACCTACGAGCAGTACTTC	CASSQVTGRASTYEQYF
TRBV27	-	-	TRBJ1-2	TGTGCCAGCCGGGACAATCCCTTCTATGGCTACACCTTC	CASRDNPFYGYTF
TRBV7-3	-	-	TRBJ2-1	TGTGCCAGCAGCTTAAGGCAGGGGATCGATGAGCAGTTCTTC	CASSLRQGIDEQFF
TRBV6-5	-	few	TRBJ1-2	TGTGCCAGCAGTATCCCAGGGGTTGGCTACACCTTC	CASSIPGVGYTF
TRBV21-1	-	once	TRBJ2-2	TGTGCCAGCAGCAAAGAGAGGACAGGGTTCCCCGGGGAGCTGTTTTTT	CASSKERTGFPGELFF
TRBV5-5	-	-	TRBJ1-2	TGTGCCAGCAGCTTGGAAAGTACAGGGAGCGACTATGGCTACACCTTC	CASSLESTGSDYGYTF
TRBV5-6	-	-	TRBJ2-3	TGTGCCAGCAGCTTTGGCCCGGGTAGCACAGATACGCAGTATTTT	CASSFGPGSTDTQYF
TRBV2	-	-	TRBJ1-2	TGTGCCAGCAGTGAAACGGGTGGAAGCTATGGCTACACCTTC	CASSETGGSYGYTF
TRBV11-2	TRBD2	once	TRBJ2-5	TGTGCCAGCAGCTTTTTGGCGGGGGGAGACCAAGAGACCCAGTACTTC	CASSFLAGGDQETQYF
TRBV15	-	-	TRBJ2-1	TGTGCCACCAGCAGAGATTCAGGACAGCTTTTACAGTTCTTC	CATSRDSGQLLQFF
TRBV7-2	-	-	TRBJ2-1	TGTGCCAGCAGCTTCGTGTCGGGATTGGATGAGCAGTTCTTC	CASSFVSGLDEQFF
TRBV10-3	TRBD1	-	TRBJ1-1	TGTGCCACTTACTTTCAGGGGGCGGGGAACACTGAAGCTTTCTTT	CATYFQGAGNTEAFF
TRBV7-3	-	-	TRBJ2-1	TGTGCCAGCAGCTTAAGCAGTTACAATGAGCAGTTCTTC	CASSLSSYNEQFF
TRBV5-1	-	-	TRBJ1-6	TGCGCCAGCAGCTTAGGGGAAGGGCTCCTCCACTTT	CASSLGEGLLHF
TRBV5-4	-	-	TRBJ1-2	TGTGCCAGCAGCTTGACCGAGTGGACAGTACCCTATGGCTACACCTTC	CASSLTEWTVPYGYTF
TRBV20-1	TRBD2	-	TRBJ2-5	TGCAGTGCTAGTTTGCAGGGAGGGGAGACCCAGTACTTC	CSASLQGGETQYF
TRBV11-2	-	-	TRBJ2-7	TGTGCCAGCAGCTTAGATTGCAGGGGCCACGAGCAGTACTTC	CASSLDCRGHEQYF
TRBV7-9	-	-	TRBJ1-4	TGTGCCAGCAGCATTCTCCGGTCTAAAGAATCTAATGAAAAACTGTTTTTT	CASSILRSKESNEKLFF
TRBV7-3	-	-	TRBJ1-2	TGTGCCAGCAGCTTCTCCGACAGGCCTAACTATGGCTACACCTTC	CASSFSDRPNYGYTF
TRBV13	-	once	TRBJ1-1	TGTGCCAGCAGCTTAGCCACGTCAGGGGCTTTCTTT	CASSLATSGAFF
TRBV27	-	-	TRBJ2-6	TGTGCCAGCAGTTTGAGCCCGACTGGGGCCAACGTCCTGACTTTC	CASSLSPTGANVLTF
TRBV11-3	-	-	TRBJ2-5	TGTGCCAGCAGCTTGCACAGGGACCAAGAGACCCAGTACTTC	CASSLHRDQETQYF
TRBV7-6	-	-	TRBJ1-4	TGTGCCAGCAGCTTAGGATCGGGGACTAATGAAAAACTGTTTTTT	CASSLGSGTNEKLFF
TRBV27	-	-	TRBJ1-6	TGTGCCAGCAGTCCCGGACAGAGAAATTCACCCCTCCACTTT	CASSPGQRNSPLHF
TRBV2	-	once	TRBJ2-3	TGTGCCAGCAGTGACTATAACGGGGTAAAAGATACGCAGTATTTT	CASSDYNGVKDTQYF
TRBV6-1	-	-	TRBJ1-4	TGTGCCAGCAGTGAAGAAGCCAGGACATCAACTAATGAAAAACTGTTTTTT	CASSEEARTSTNEKLFF
TRBV2	-	-	TRBJ2-6	TGTGCCAGCACCCGGGTCGATGGGGCCAACGTCCTGACTTTC	CASTRVDGANVLTF
TRBV29-1	TRBD1	once	TRBJ2-2	TGCAGCGTTGGGGGACAGGGGGCAGGAAACACCGGGGAGCTGTTTTTT	CSVGGQGAGNTGELFF
TRBV5-1	TRBD1	few	TRBJ1-1	TGCGCCAGCACCCGGACAGGTCTGAACACTGAAGCTTTCTTT	CASTRTGLNTEAFF
TRBV2	TRBD2	-	TRBJ2-5	TGTGCCAGCAGGAGCGGGGGGGCAGAGACCCAGTACTTC	CASRSGGAETQYF
TRBV3-1/TRBV3-2	-	-	TRBJ2-7	TGTGCCAGCAGCCAAGAAACGGCGGACTACGAGCAGTACTTC	CASSQETADYEQYF
TRBV13	TRBD2	-	TRBJ2-2	TGTGCCAGCAGCTCCGGGACTAAGAACACCGGGGAGCTGTTTTTT	CASSSGTKNTGELFF
TRBV4-1	-	-	TRBJ1-5	TGCGCCAGTAGTGGAGGGTACGGCAATCAGCCCCAGCATTTT	CASSGGYGNQPQHF
TRBV4-3	-	once	TRBJ2-1	TGCGCCAGCAGCCAACAAACAGGTTTTGAGCAGTTCTTC	CASSQQTGFEQFF
TRBV4-1	-	-	TRBJ1-1	TGCGCCAGCAGCCAGGGGGGGAACACTGAAGCTTTCTTT	CASSQGGNTEAFF
TRBV5-8	-	-	TRBJ2-1	TGTGCCAGCAGCCGAGCGGGTACAGCCTACAATGAGCAGTTCTTC	CASSRAGTAYNEQFF
TRBV12-3/TRBV12-4	-	-	TRBJ2-7	TGTGCCAGCACTATCCGTGGTGGCGAGCAGTACTTC	CASTIRGGEQYF
TRBV19	TRBD1	-	TRBJ1-5	TGTGCCAGTAGTATCAGGGGGCCGGGCAATCAGCCCCAGCATTTT	CASSIRGPGNQPQHF
TRBV9	-	once	TRBJ1-3	TGTGCCAGCAGCGACAGGGTACCTGGAAACACCATATATTTT	CASSDRVPGNTIYF
TRBV5-1	-	-	TRBJ2-7	TGCGCCAGCAGCTTGGCCAGGGACTACGAGCAGTACTTC	CASSLARDYEQYF
TRBV2	-	-	TRBJ2-1	TGTGCCAGAGGACCCAGGGGCGATGAGCAGTTCTTC	CARGPRGDEQFF
TRBV7-9	TRBD1	-	TRBJ2-5	TGTGCCAGCAGCTTGACAGGGGGCGGAGAGACCCAGTACTTC	CASSLTGGGETQYF
TRBV19	TRBD2	-	TRBJ2-5	TGTGCCAGTTCGACTAGCGGGCAAGAGACCCAGTACTTC	CASSTSGQETQYF
TRBV6-5	-	-	TRBJ2-7	TGTGCCAGCAGCCGCGACAGTTCCCGAATCTACGAGCAGTACTTC	CASSRDSSRIYEQYF
TRBV19	-	-	TRBJ1-5	TGTGCCAGTAGTTCGCTCCCTAGGAAGCCCCAGCATTTT	CASSSLPRKPQHF
TRBV7-9	TRBD1	-	TRBJ1-2	TGTGCCAGCAGCCCACAGGGGATAAGTGGCTACACCTTC	CASSPQGISGYTF
TRBV19	-	-	TRBJ1-6	TGTGCCAGTAGTAAGGAACAGCCAAATTCACCCCTCCACTTT	CASSKEQPNSPLHF
TRBV9	-	-	TRBJ2-7	TGTGCCAGCAGCGTAGCCCCCAGTGACGAGCAGTACTTC	CASSVAPSDEQYF
TRBV6-1	TRBD2	-	TRBJ2-2	TGTGCCAGCAGTGGACTAGCGGGGTTTAACACCGGGGAGCTGTTTTTT	CASSGLAGFNTGELFF
TRBV24-1	-	-	TRBJ1-6	TGTGCCACCAGTCCACCCGGGACATACAGGGTTGCACCCCTCCACTTT	CATSPPGTYRVAPLHF
TRBV2	-	-	TRBJ2-4	TGTGCCAGCAGTGAATGGACTCTATTAGCCAAAAACATTCAGTACTTC	CASSEWTLLAKNIQYF